Each of the 18 T cell receptor beta chains below was sequenced from the same sample in a study of T cells in Graves' hyperthyroidism and ophthalmopathy. Amplification targeted TCR beta CDR3 regions from RNA transcripts. HTBI primers were used for first-round RT-PCR of the TCR CDR3. TCRdb called the multiplex PCR reads again in MiXCR, with one record for every CDR3 protein. The data show over 500,000 distinct CDR3 sequences, over 35% seen once. The sequenced sample was peripheral blood or thyroid tissue (not recorded which). The receptors here all came from an adult woman with Graves' disease, either hyperthyroidism or ophthalmopathy (not recorded which).

The CDR3 sequence is CASSLAGLGYSPLHF. The CDR3 DNA reads TGTGCCAGCAGCTTAGCGGGGTTAGGGTATTCACCCCTCCACTTT. The V gene is TRBV7-2, the J gene TRBJ1-6; D uncertain. V dropped 0 bases and J dropped 8 bases, with 11 bases sitting between them. Germline CDR1 reads SGHTA; CDR2 reads FQGNSA. The CDR3 extends over 15 amino acids.

The sample holds many counts of this clonotype. This chain links TRBV5-1 with TRBJ1-6; 8 bases line up with TRBD1. This CDR3 has 15 residues. J was trimmed by 10 bases and V by 4 bases; bases with no gene match: 10. The germline V gene has CDR1 SGHRS and CDR2 YFSETQ. The CDR3 DNA is TGCGCCAGCAGCGTCGCAGGGGGCGAGTACTCACCCCTCCACTTT. Its protein is CASSVAGGEYSPLHF. The complete variable domain, with remaining parts taken from reference TRBV5-1 and TRBJ1-6, reads KAGVTQTPRYLIKTRGQQVTLSCSPISGHRSVSWYQQTPGQGLQFLFEYFSETQRNKGNFPGRFSGRQFSNSRSEMNVSTLELGDSALYLCASSVAGGEYSPLHFGNGTRLTVT.

The chain uses TRBV7-2 and TRBJ2-7, with 9 bases identical to TRBD1. With V trimmed by 4 bases and J by 7 bases, 8 bases remained unmatched. Germline values: CDR1 SGHTA, CDR2 FQGNSA. This CDR3 is built from 14 residues. CDR3 DNA sequence: TGTGCCAGCAGCTCGGGACAGGGTGCCTGGGAGCAGTACTTC. The encoded protein is CASSSGQGAWEQYF.

This clonotype was detected ten times or more. The J gene is TRBJ1-4, the V gene TRBV29-1, with TRBD1 matching 9 bases. V trimming: 5 bases; J trimming: 5 bases; junction bases outside the gene matches: 6. CDR3 length: 14 amino acids. Germline CDR1 SQVTM, CDR2 ANQGSEA. The CDR3 spells CSVTGQGQNEKLFF. As DNA, the CDR3 is TGCAGCGTTACGGGACAGGGCCAAAATGAAAAACTGTTTTTT.

This clonotype appeared a single time. The J gene is TRBJ1-2, the V gene TRBV5-1; D possibly corresponds to TRBD1 (5 bases). The CDR3 length is 16 residues. Germline lookup yields CDR1 SGHRS and CDR2 YFSETQ. Trimming cost V 2 bases and J 6 bases, with 20 bases left between them. CDR3 sequence reads: CASSLPTWDFKDGYTF. The CDR3 DNA reads as TGCGCCAGCAGCTTACCTACTTGGGACTTCAAGGATGGCTACACCTTC.

On this clonotype itself: Compared with germline, one end of the junction differs, possibly owing to a read error. The CDR3 here is CVSSLGGLGTEAFF. The CDR3 coding sequence is TGTGTCAGCAGCTTGGGGGGATTGGGCACTGAAGCTTTCTTT. The chain has TRBV7-2 and TRBJ1-1; TRBD1 is a possible D gene (5 bases). CDR1 and CDR2 (germline): SGHTA, FQGNSA. This CDR3 has 14 amino acids.

With regard to this clonotype: With a much larger clone just one base away, this may be a read error. The rearrangement links TRBV20-1 to TRBJ2-5; D gene ambiguous. Germline CDR1 and CDR2: DFQATT and SNEGSKA (reference sequence). The V gene lost 3 bases and the J gene lost 0 bases, with 11 bases spanning the gap. The CDR3 runs 14 residues. For the CDR3, the DNA is TGCAGTGCTAGCCCATCGTACCACCAAGAGACCCAGTACTTC. Encoded protein: CSASPSYHQETQYF.

This chain joins TRBV5-6 and TRBJ1-3; D is unclear. Per germline, CDR1 SGHDT and CDR2 YYEEEE. Trimming removed 4 bases at V and 4 bases at J, with 12 bases between. The CDR3 contains 14 residues. As DNA, the CDR3 is TGTGCCAGCAGCGGGAACATTGCAGGAAACACCATATATTTT. Its translation: CASSGNIAGNTIYF.

The chain joins TRBV7-8 to TRBJ2-7; a possible D gene is TRBD2 (5 bases). The V end lost 1 base, the J end lost 3 bases, and 10 bases lay between the germline ends. CDR3 length: 14 residues. The germline CDR1 and CDR2 sequences are SGHVS and FQNEAQ. The CDR3 nucleotides are TGTGCCAGCAGCTTAGGCGGGCCCAACTACGAGCAGTACTTC. Its translation is CASSLGGPNYEQYF.

This clonotype appeared a few times. The chain links TRBV3-1 to TRBJ2-5, with 7 bases that match TRBD1. The V and J ends lost 6 bases and 3 bases, in that order; junction bases with no gene match: 10. There are 15 residues in the CDR3. Germline loops: CDR1 LGHDT, CDR2 YNNKEL (reference sequence). The CDR3 spells CASSQPGTAEETQYF. The CDR3, as DNA: TGTGCCAGCAGTCAACCCGGGACAGCGGAAGAGACCCAGTACTTC.

The V call is TRBV7-4, the J call TRBJ1-1; TRBD1 matches 9 bases. The CDR3 extends over 15 amino acids. Germline CDR1 reads SGHVT; CDR2 reads SQSDAQ. V lost 5 bases to trimming and J lost 2 bases; unmatched junction nucleotides: 6. The CDR3 DNA is TGTGCCAGCAGCCGTGGACAGGGGCCCAACACTGAAGCTTTCTTT. Translation gives CASSRGQGPNTEAFF.

The V call is TRBV7-3, the J call TRBJ1-2; no reliable D call. CDR1 and CDR2 from the germline V gene are SGHTA and FQGTGA. Trimming removed 5 bases from V and 7 bases from J, with 20 bases in between. The CDR3 runs to 15 residues. The CDR3 sequence: CASSQEGWGLGGYTF. The DNA of the CDR3 is TGTGCCAGCAGCCAAGAAGGGTGGGGTCTTGGTGGCTACACCTTC.

This clonotype was observed at least ten times. The rearrangement uses TRBV7-2 and TRBJ1-4; D may be TRBD1 (6 bases). V was pared by 3 bases and J by 7 bases, with 12 bases between. This CDR3 has 14 amino acids. Per the germline V gene, CDR1 is SGHTA and CDR2 is FQGNSA. The CDR3 DNA is TGTGCCAGCAGCTTGGCCACAGGGAGTGAAAAACTGTTTTTT. Translated: CASSLATGSEKLFF.

The table lists this clonotype with many counts. This rearrangement joins TRBV11-2 to TRBJ2-7; D is ambiguous. CDR1 is SGHAT and CDR2 is FQNNGV in the germline V gene. The CDR3 contains 13 residues. V dropped 5 bases and J dropped 6 bases, with 14 bases sitting between them. Written as DNA, the CDR3 is TGTGCCAGCAGCCTAACAGACGTTGGCGAGCAGTACTTC. Its translation is CASSLTDVGEQYF. Full variable domain (remainder filled in from reference TRBV11-2 and TRBJ2-7): EAGVAQSPRYKIIEKRQSVAFWCNPISGHATLYWYQQILGQGPKLLIQFQNNGVVDDSQLPKDRFSAERLKGVDSTLKIQPAKLEDSAVYLCASSLTDVGEQYFGPGTRLTVT.

The chain is built from TRBV28 and TRBJ1-3; D is possibly TRBD1 (6 bases). CDR3 length: 16 residues. Germline CDR1 reads MDHEN; CDR2 reads SYDVKM. Trimming pared 4 bases from V and 4 bases from J, leaving 17 bases between. CDR3 bases: TGTGCCAGCAGTTCCGCTCTCTACAGGGCAGGAAACACCATATATTTT. Its translation is CASSSALYRAGNTIYF. Full variable domain (rest looked up from reference TRBV28 and TRBJ1-3): DVKVTQSSRYLVKRTGEKVFLECVQDMDHENMFWYRQDPGLGLRLIYFSYDVKMKEKGDIPEGYSVSREKKERFSLILESASTNQTSMYLCASSSALYRAGNTIYFGEGSWLTVV.

This chain links TRBV7-9 with TRBJ1-4; D gene uncertain. The CDR3 loop spans 15 amino acids. The germline V gene encodes CDR1 SEHNR and CDR2 FQNEAQ (reference sequence). V was cut by 5 bases and J by 7 bases, with 17 bases left in between. The CDR3 region has the DNA TGTGCCAGCAGCCCAGCCCCGGGCATGGGTGAAAAACTGTTTTTT. This encodes CASSPAPGMGEKLFF.

The chain combines TRBV7-6 with TRBJ1-1; 7 nucleotides line up with TRBD1. This CDR3 region has 13 residues. With V trimmed by 3 bases and J by 5 bases, 3 bases remained unmatched. Germline lookup yields CDR1 SGHVS and CDR2 FNYEAQ. The CDR3 DNA follows: TGTGCCAGCAGCTTCAAACAGGGGACTGAAGCTTTCTTT. Its translation is CASSFKQGTEAFF.

CDR3 DNA sequence: TGTGCCAGCAGCTTTGGCGGGGGGCGAGGGGAGACCCAGTACTTC. It translates to CASSFGGGRGETQYF. V gene TRBV7-9 combines with J gene TRBJ2-5, with 8 bases identical to TRBD2. Germline V gene lookup returns CDR1 SEHNR and CDR2 FQNEAQ (reference sequence). This CDR3 has 15 residues. V dropped 3 bases and J dropped 5; count of bases not matched to a gene: 8.